This TCR beta chain is from a study of radiotherapy plus CTLA-4 blockade in lung cancer. As for the study in general: Disease control was achieved by over 30% of patients, and objective responses by about 17%.

Comment on this clone: Its matching antigen is unknown.

Study findings and constraints: Response, reportedly, was best predicted by interferon-beta along with early blood T cell clone dynamics.

Sequencing was performed with immunoSEQ multiplex PCR; in TCRdb, only in-frame clones are kept and a portion is missing. The sample yields roughly 50,000 clones, around 86% seen once. V lost 0 bases, J lost 6 bases, and 13 bases lay in between. The CDR3 is 15 residues long. Germline values: CDR1 MDHEN, CDR2 SYDVKM. The origin of this receptor is a human donor with non-small cell lung cancer who had stable disease on radiotherapy plus ipilimumab. The specimen comprised peripheral blood, sampled from a patient treated with radiotherapy plus ipilimumab. The chain couples TRBV28 to TRBJ2-3; a weak D match, TRBD1 (5 bases). The CDR3 is CASSLWDTGRDTQYF. The CDR3 nucleotides read TGTGCCAGCAGTTTATGGGACACCGGCCGCGATACGCAGTATTTT.